These T cell receptor beta chains were read from a single sample in a study of T cells after yellow fever vaccination. Each CDR3 protein is one row after TCRdb ran MiXCR on the 5' RACE reads. The sample includes 500,000 to 700,000 distinct CDR3 sequences, 15% to 20% of them seen just once. The starting material was PBMCs, obtained 15 days after the yellow fever booster vaccination. These receptors came from a young man who received the YFV17D yellow fever vaccine. Each CDR3 is given with its conserved first and last residue. A D gene is named only where the DNA matches it firmly. Expanded clones are given a class, and other clones once, few, many or no size at all.

V gene: TRBV5-1; D gene: TRBD1; clone size: -; CDR3 length: 14; J gene: TRBJ2-5; CDR3 DNA: TGCGCCAGCAGCTTTTCCCCGGACAGGGTGACCCAGTACTTC; CDR3 protein: CASSFSPDRVTQYF
V gene: TRBV7-8; D gene: -; clone size: -; CDR3 length: 16; J gene: TRBJ1-5; CDR3 DNA: TGTGCCAGCAGCTTGTCCGGGGCGGTACTCAATCAGCCCCAGCATTTT; CDR3 protein: CASSLSGAVLNQPQHF
V gene: TRBV20-1; D gene: -; clone size: -; CDR3 length: 12; J gene: TRBJ1-5; CDR3 DNA: TGCAGTGCTGCAGATAGCAATCAGCCCCAGCATTTT; CDR3 protein: CSAADSNQPQHF
V gene: TRBV29-1; D gene: -; clone size: few; CDR3 length: 11; J gene: TRBJ2-7; CDR3 DNA: TGCAGCGTTCTTAGCGCCTACGAGCAGTACTTC; CDR3 protein: CSVLSAYEQYF
V gene: TRBV5-1; D gene: TRBD1; clone size: -; CDR3 length: 15; J gene: TRBJ2-5; CDR3 DNA: TGCGCCAGCAGCACCACAGGGGGCAGTGCGGAGACCCAGTACTTC; CDR3 protein: CASSTTGGSAETQYF
V gene: TRBV20-1; D gene: TRBD1; clone size: -; CDR3 length: 13; J gene: TRBJ2-5; CDR3 DNA: TGCAGTGCCACCGGACAGGCCCAAGAGACCCAGTACTTC; CDR3 protein: CSATGQAQETQYF
V gene: TRBV20-1; D gene: TRBD2; clone size: few; CDR3 length: 13; J gene: TRBJ2-7; CDR3 DNA: TGCAGTGCTAGTAGCGGGAGGGCCAACGAGCAGTACTTC; CDR3 protein: CSASSGRANEQYF
V gene: TRBV20-1; D gene: -; clone size: many; CDR3 length: 10; J gene: TRBJ1-1; CDR3 DNA: TGCAGTGCTAGTTTCGATGAAGCTTTCTTT; CDR3 protein: CSASFDEAFF
V gene: TRBV27; D gene: TRBD1; clone size: few; CDR3 length: 16; J gene: TRBJ1-2; CDR3 DNA: TGTGCCAGCAGTTTAAACCGGGACAGAGCTAACTATGGCTACACCTTC; CDR3 protein: CASSLNRDRANYGYTF
V gene: TRBV29-1; D gene: -; clone size: few; CDR3 length: 14; J gene: TRBJ2-1; CDR3 DNA: TGCAGCGTTGAAGATCCGAGGAGTTACAATGAGCAGTTCTTC; CDR3 protein: CSVEDPRSYNEQFF
V gene: TRBV24-1; D gene: -; clone size: many; CDR3 length: 13; J gene: TRBJ2-3; CDR3 DNA: TGTGCCACCAGTACCACCCTGGGCGATACGCAGTATTTT; CDR3 protein: CATSTTLGDTQYF
V gene: TRBV7-2; D gene: -; clone size: -; CDR3 length: 11; J gene: TRBJ2-1; CDR3 DNA: TGTGCCAGCAGCCTGTTCAGTGAGCAGTTCTTC; CDR3 protein: CASSLFSEQFF
V gene: TRBV20-1; D gene: -; clone size: once; CDR3 length: 13; J gene: TRBJ2-7; CDR3 DNA: TGCAGTGCTGGTAGGGGGGGCACCGACGAGCAGTACTTC; CDR3 protein: CSAGRGGTDEQYF
V gene: TRBV30; D gene: -; clone size: -; CDR3 length: 12; J gene: TRBJ2-3; CDR3 DNA: TGTGCCTGGGGGGGGAGCACAGATACGCAGTATTTT; CDR3 protein: CAWGGSTDTQYF
V gene: TRBV6-5; D gene: -; clone size: -; CDR3 length: 14; J gene: TRBJ2-2; CDR3 DNA: TGTGCCAGCAGTTACTTTGGTTTCGGCGGGGAGCTGTTTTTT; CDR3 protein: CASSYFGFGGELFF
V gene: TRBV29-1; D gene: TRBD2; clone size: few; CDR3 length: 15; J gene: TRBJ2-1; CDR3 DNA: TGCAGCGCTGACTGGCGGGAGACGAATTGGAATGAGCAGTTCTTC; CDR3 protein: CSADWRETNWNEQFF
V gene: TRBV5-1; D gene: TRBD2; clone size: -; CDR3 length: 14; J gene: TRBJ2-3; CDR3 DNA: TGCGCCACCAGCGGCCTAGCGGGAGAAGATACGCAGTATTTT; CDR3 protein: CATSGLAGEDTQYF
V gene: TRBV12-3/TRBV12-4; D gene: -; clone size: -; CDR3 length: 10; J gene: TRBJ2-1; CDR3 DNA: TGTGCCAGCAGCAAGGGAGGGCAGTTCTTC; CDR3 protein: CASSKGGQFF
V gene: TRBV7-8; D gene: TRBD1; clone size: many; CDR3 length: 14; J gene: TRBJ1-2; CDR3 DNA: TGTGCCAGCAGCCTCCTGACAGGGAGCTATGGCTACACCTTC; CDR3 protein: CASSLLTGSYGYTF
V gene: TRBV20-1; D gene: TRBD2; clone size: many; CDR3 length: 15; J gene: TRBJ2-7; CDR3 DNA: TGCAGTGCTAGAGATGGGAGCGGGAGAACCTACGAGCAGTACTTC; CDR3 protein: CSARDGSGRTYEQYF
V gene: TRBV20-1; D gene: -; clone size: few; CDR3 length: 15; J gene: TRBJ2-3; CDR3 DNA: TGCAGTGCTAGATACGCCGGGACCGCGGCCGATACGCAGTATTTT; CDR3 protein: CSARYAGTAADTQYF
V gene: TRBV7-9; D gene: -; clone size: few; CDR3 length: 16; J gene: TRBJ1-1; CDR3 DNA: TGTGCCAGCAGCTTAGATAGGTTTCGGGTGAACACTGAAGCTTTCTTT; CDR3 protein: CASSLDRFRVNTEAFF
V gene: TRBV4-3; D gene: -; clone size: -; CDR3 length: 15; J gene: TRBJ2-1; CDR3 DNA: TGCGCCAGCAGCCAAGAAAGGACACTATACAATGAGCAGTTCTTC; CDR3 protein: CASSQERTLYNEQFF
V gene: TRBV12-3/TRBV12-4; D gene: TRBD2; clone size: -; CDR3 length: 17; J gene: TRBJ2-3; CDR3 DNA: TGTGCCAGCAGCCGTTTGGCTAGCGGGAGTGGGAGAGATACGCAGTATTTT; CDR3 protein: CASSRLASGSGRDTQYF
V gene: TRBV7-8; D gene: -; clone size: few; CDR3 length: 15; J gene: TRBJ2-7; CDR3 DNA: TGTGCCAGCAGCTCGGCCGGGAACTTGGCGGTCGAGCAGTACTTC; CDR3 protein: CASSSAGNLAVEQYF
V gene: TRBV7-2; D gene: TRBD2; clone size: few; CDR3 length: 15; J gene: TRBJ2-1; CDR3 DNA: TGTGCCAGCAGCTCTCGAGGACTAGCGGGGGCTGCTCAGTTCTTC; CDR3 protein: CASSSRGLAGAAQFF
V gene: TRBV7-9; D gene: -; clone size: few; CDR3 length: 15; J gene: TRBJ2-7; CDR3 DNA: TGTGCCAGCAGCGAATCCCTGACTAACTCCTACGAGCAGTACTTC; CDR3 protein: CASSESLTNSYEQYF
V gene: TRBV15; D gene: TRBD1; clone size: few; CDR3 length: 13; J gene: TRBJ2-2; CDR3 DNA: TGTGCCACGAACAGGGGGAACACCGGGGAGCTGTTTTTT; CDR3 protein: CATNRGNTGELFF
V gene: TRBV20-1; D gene: TRBD2; clone size: -; CDR3 length: 15; J gene: TRBJ2-1; CDR3 DNA: TGCAGTGCTCCGGGACTAGCGGGGGCGTACAATGAGCAGTTCTTC; CDR3 protein: CSAPGLAGAYNEQFF
V gene: TRBV20-1; D gene: TRBD2; clone size: few; CDR3 length: 13; J gene: TRBJ2-7; CDR3 DNA: TGCAGTGCTAGACCCGGGGGAGGGTACGAGCAGTACTTC; CDR3 protein: CSARPGGGYEQYF
V gene: TRBV6-5; D gene: -; clone size: -; CDR3 length: 18; J gene: TRBJ1-4; CDR3 DNA: TGTGCCAGCAGTTACTCGGCGGGGGCCACTGCAACTAATGAAAAACTGTTTTTT; CDR3 protein: CASSYSAGATATNEKLFF
V gene: TRBV20-1; D gene: -; clone size: -; CDR3 length: 12; J gene: TRBJ2-1; CDR3 DNA: TGCAGTGCTAGCCGGAGCCACAATGAGCAGTTCTTC; CDR3 protein: CSASRSHNEQFF
V gene: TRBV10-3; D gene: -; clone size: few; CDR3 length: 12; J gene: TRBJ2-5; CDR3 DNA: TGTGCCATCAGTGCCCATCAAGAGACCCAGTACTTC; CDR3 protein: CAISAHQETQYF
V gene: TRBV6-1; D gene: -; clone size: few; CDR3 length: 13; J gene: TRBJ2-7; CDR3 DNA: TGTGCCAGCAGTGTCACCAGCTCCTACGAGCAGTACTTC; CDR3 protein: CASSVTSSYEQYF
V gene: TRBV14; D gene: -; clone size: few; CDR3 length: 13; J gene: TRBJ2-7; CDR3 DNA: TGTGCCAGCAGCCAAACCCGACAAAACGAGCAGTACTTC; CDR3 protein: CASSQTRQNEQYF
V gene: TRBV3-1; D gene: -; clone size: -; CDR3 length: 15; J gene: TRBJ2-2; CDR3 DNA: TGTGCCAGCAGCCAGTCTGGTCAGAACACCGGGGAGCTGTTTTTT; CDR3 protein: CASSQSGQNTGELFF
V gene: TRBV7-2; D gene: -; clone size: -; CDR3 length: 13; J gene: TRBJ2-5; CDR3 DNA: TGTGCCAGCAGCTTAATCTCGAAAGAGACCCAGTACTTC; CDR3 protein: CASSLISKETQYF
V gene: TRBV9; D gene: -; clone size: few; CDR3 length: 12; J gene: TRBJ2-2; CDR3 DNA: TGTGCCAGCAGGAACGACACCGGGGAGCTGTTTTTT; CDR3 protein: CASRNDTGELFF
V gene: TRBV11-1; D gene: TRBD2; clone size: -; CDR3 length: 19; J gene: TRBJ2-1; CDR3 DNA: TGTGCCAGCAGCTTTTATAGGACTAGCGGGAGGTTTTCCTACAATGAGCAGTTCTTC; CDR3 protein: CASSFYRTSGRFSYNEQFF
V gene: TRBV3-1; D gene: -; clone size: -; CDR3 length: 14; J gene: TRBJ2-2; CDR3 DNA: TGTGCCAGCACAGGACGAGGTCACACCGGGGAGCTGTTTTTT; CDR3 protein: CASTGRGHTGELFF
V gene: TRBV6-1; D gene: -; clone size: -; CDR3 length: 15; J gene: TRBJ2-2; CDR3 DNA: TGTGCCAGCATGAATTCCCGGAGAGTCACCGGGGAGCTGTTTTTT; CDR3 protein: CASMNSRRVTGELFF
V gene: TRBV9; D gene: TRBD1; clone size: few; CDR3 length: 16; J gene: TRBJ2-5; CDR3 DNA: TGTGCCAGCAGCGCCCGACCGGGACAGGGCCAAGAGACCCAGTACTTC; CDR3 protein: CASSARPGQGQETQYF
V gene: TRBV5-4; D gene: -; clone size: -; CDR3 length: 14; J gene: TRBJ2-7; CDR3 DNA: TGTGCCAGCAGCCCCCTCGGGGGGCCCTACGAGCAGTACTTC; CDR3 protein: CASSPLGGPYEQYF
V gene: TRBV7-2; D gene: TRBD1; clone size: few; CDR3 length: 15; J gene: TRBJ2-3; CDR3 DNA: TGTGCCAGCAGTAGGGCCGGGACAGTCACAGATACGCAGTATTTT; CDR3 protein: CASSRAGTVTDTQYF
V gene: TRBV4-2; D gene: -; clone size: many; CDR3 length: 16; J gene: TRBJ2-5; CDR3 DNA: TGTGCCAGCAGCCAAGAGGGGGTCGGGAGCCAAGAGACCCAGTACTTC; CDR3 protein: CASSQEGVGSQETQYF
V gene: TRBV4-3; D gene: -; clone size: -; CDR3 length: 15; J gene: TRBJ2-5; CDR3 DNA: TGCGCCAGCAGCCAAGACGGACCTGGCGGGGAGACCCAGTACTTC; CDR3 protein: CASSQDGPGGETQYF
V gene: TRBV10-3; D gene: -; clone size: -; CDR3 length: 15; J gene: TRBJ2-2; CDR3 DNA: TGTGCCAGCGCCCCTCCGACGCCGAACACCGGGGAGCTGTTTTTT; CDR3 protein: CASAPPTPNTGELFF
V gene: TRBV24-1; D gene: TRBD1; clone size: -; CDR3 length: 16; J gene: TRBJ2-3; CDR3 DNA: TGTGCCACCAGTGATTCCGGGACAGGGGCGACAGATACGCAGTATTTT; CDR3 protein: CATSDSGTGATDTQYF
V gene: TRBV20-1; D gene: -; clone size: few; CDR3 length: 16; J gene: TRBJ1-6; CDR3 DNA: TGCAGTGCTGGTGACACGGTCTTTGGCTATAATTCACCCCTCCACTTT; CDR3 protein: CSAGDTVFGYNSPLHF
V gene: TRBV7-8; D gene: -; clone size: -; CDR3 length: 16; J gene: TRBJ2-3; CDR3 DNA: TGTGCCAGCAGCTTAGGTCCGAGGGGTGTTGGAGATACGCAGTATTTT; CDR3 protein: CASSLGPRGVGDTQYF
V gene: TRBV20-1; D gene: -; clone size: few; CDR3 length: 13; J gene: TRBJ2-5; CDR3 DNA: TGCAGTGCTGCGGGACATACCCAAGAGACCCAGTACTTC; CDR3 protein: CSAAGHTQETQYF